Each of the 8 T cell receptor beta chains below was sequenced from the same sample in a study of blood T cell repertoires in COVID-19. Sequencing used immunoSEQ multiplex PCR; TCRdb keeps in-frame clones, though not all of them. The sample carries 150,000 to 200,000 clones, approximately 86% recorded once. Sequencing was performed on peripheral blood. Receptors originate from an older man with acute or convalescent COVID-19.

The chain couples TRBV24-1 to TRBJ2-7; no clear D gene. The CDR3 is made up of 16 amino acids. Germline CDR1 is KGHDR and CDR2 is SFDVKD. V lost 4 bases, J lost 0 bases, and 15 bases lay in between. Here the CDR3 reads CATSDSIGTSSYEQYF. The CDR3 nucleotides read TGTGCCACCAGTGACTCGATCGGTACGAGCTCCTACGAGCAGTACTTC.

This clone appeared a single time. The rearrangement joins TRBV10-1 to TRBJ2-7; possibly TRBD1 for D (6 bases). CDR1 and CDR2 from the germline V gene are WNHNN and SYGVQD (reference sequence). CDR3 length equals 15 residues. Trimming left V 6 bases short and J 3 bases short, with 18 bases between. CDR3 loop: CASSDSGDRLYEQYF. The DNA of the CDR3 is TGCGCCAGCAGCGACTCAGGGGACCGCCTCTACGAGCAGTACTTC.

This chain joins TRBV9 and TRBJ2-1; 10 bases match TRBD1. This CDR3 spans 15 amino acids. The V gene's germline CDR1 is SGDLS and CDR2 YYNGEE. Trimming cost V 4 bases and J 9 bases; bases outside gene matches: 10. The CDR3 nucleotides are TGTGCCAGCAGCACCGGACAGGGGGGGTTTGGTGAGCAGTTCTTC. Translation: CASSTGQGGFGEQFF. Together with reference TRBV9 and TRBJ2-1, the CDR3 gives the full variable domain: DSGVTQTPKHLITATGQRVTLRCSPRSGDLSVYWYQQSLDQGLQFLIQYYNGEERAKGNILERFSAQQFPDLHSELNLSSLELGDSALYFCASSTGQGGFGEQFFGPGTRLTVL.

This chain uses TRBV7-3 with TRBJ2-5; 10 bases are shared with TRBD2. The junction had 7 bases not matched to a gene; V was cut back by 5 bases and J by 7 bases. This CDR3 is 14 amino acids long. Per germline, CDR1 SGHTA and CDR2 FQGTGA. The CDR3 region has the DNA TGTGCCAGCAGCCCGATAGCGGGGGGCGGGACCCAGTACTTC. Its translation is CASSPIAGGGTQYF.

The gene calls are TRBV7-2 and TRBJ2-5; D perhaps matches TRBD2 (6 bases). The ends were cut back, 2 bases at V and 4 bases at J, with 8 bases in the middle. There are 13 residues in the CDR3. Germline V gene sequence: CDR1 SGHTA, CDR2 FQGNSA. The CDR3 nucleotides read TGTGCCAGCAGCTTAAGAGCGGGAGAGACCCAGTACTTC. Encoded protein: CASSLRAGETQYF.

The rearrangement uses TRBV2 and TRBJ2-5, with D possibly being TRBD2 (6 bases). V lost 11 bases to trimming and J lost 4 bases, with 14 bases between them. The CDR3 spans 12 residues. The germline V gene encodes CDR1 SNHLY and CDR2 FYNNEI. The CDR3 is CASGSSGETQYF. CDR3 nucleotides: TGTGCCTCCGGGAGCTCCGGAGAGACCCAGTACTTC.

This sequence joins TRBV15 and TRBJ1-2; D not certain. Germline lookup yields CDR1 LNHNV and CDR2 YYDKDF (reference sequence). The V end was cut by 5 bases, the J end by 3 bases, with 16 bases between. This CDR3 is 15 amino acids long. The CDR3 DNA reads as TGTGCCACCAGCGTGCCCGGCCCGGAGCACTATGGCTACACCTTC. Its translation: CATSVPGPEHYGYTF.

This chain connects TRBV5-4 to TRBJ2-7, with 10 bases aligning to TRBD2. After removal of 3 bases from V and 1 base from J, the junction contained 1 base not matched to a gene. The germline V gene encodes CDR1 SGHNT and CDR2 YYREEE (reference sequence). The CDR3 extends over 14 amino acids. The CDR3 is CASSWTSGSYEQYF. For the CDR3, the DNA is TGTGCCAGCAGCTGGACTAGCGGATCCTACGAGCAGTACTTC.